This entry describes one TCR beta chain. Authors' methods: From reference gene primer amplification, estimates of nucleated cell counts were derived. The method was immunoSEQ multiplex PCR; TCRdb's version includes in-frame clones alone and lacks a portion of them. From that table come the V and J calls and clone size; the DNA was used to work out D and trimming. The sample has 55,000 to 75,000 clones; 89% are singletons. The sample is drawn from a study of blood T cell repertoires in COVID-19. For the study at large: The samples span acute and convalescent COVID-19 from the United States, Italy and Spain. From T cells, B-cell-depleted T cells, or PBMCs came the material, which was cDNA or gDNA.

The sequenced material came from peripheral blood. The TCR sequence derives from a man aged 55 to 69 with acute or convalescent COVID-19.

CDR3 loop: CATGEARSGNTIYF. CDR3 coding DNA: TGTGCCACCGGGGAGGCCCGCTCTGGAAACACCATATATTTT. The V call is TRBV19, the J call TRBJ1-3; unclear D gene. V gave up 10 bases and J gave up 0 bases, with 13 bases separating them. The germline CDR1 and CDR2 sequences are LNHDA and SQIVND (reference sequence). CDR3 length equals 14 residues.